This T cell receptor (beta chain) was profiled in a study of radiotherapy plus CTLA-4 blockade in lung cancer (dated by TCRdb to 2016 to 2019). General notes on the study: Among the enrolled patients, about 19% had an objective response, and about 31% reached disease control.

Only a few counts were recorded for this clone. No antigen is known for it. The input lacks base qualities; no much larger clone sits a single base away. The study evaluated CTLA-4 blockade (ipilimumab) given together with focal radiation therapy in patients who had chemo-refractory metastatic non-small-cell lung cancer. Libraries were built with the immunoSEQ multiplex PCR assay. TCRdb stores this immuneACCESS table with in-frame sequences only. Part of the clones is absent; in the studies checked, under half of the shortfall reflects unresolved V genes, and no reason is known for the rest. This sample holds roughly 90,000 clones; 60% to 85% were observed only once. 3% to 4.5% of the sample lies in the top ten. The full study reports these points: After treatment with radiotherapy and ipilimumab, TCR clones that originated in tumors expanded in peripheral blood. Increased serum interferon-beta after radiation, together with early dynamic changes in blood T cell clones, were reported to be the strongest predictors of response.

The CDR3 covers 15 residues, taking in both the cysteine and the phenylalanine. Only the CDR3 region is kept as DNA, spanning 45 bases read in frame from base 1. The germline V gene yields MNHNS for CDR1 and SASEGT for CDR2. The junction shows trimming of 8 bases on V and 6 bases on J, plus 19 bases between the germline ends. The sample consisted of peripheral blood, taken from a patient treated with radiotherapy plus ipilimumab. This clonotype was obtained from a human donor with non-small cell lung cancer who had a partial response to radiotherapy plus ipilimumab. Some clones in this sample may be carry-over from other donors' samples. The V and J segments used are TRBV6-1 and TRBJ2-2; tentative D gene TRBD2, with 7 bases matching. The CDR3 corresponds to CASRIRGGMAGELFF. DNA sequence: TGTGCCAGCCGGATTAGGGGGGGCATGGCCGGGGAGCTGTTTTTT.